This T cell receptor (beta chain) was captured in a study of cytomegalovirus exposure and HLA in healthy donors. In regard to this clone: Its specificity is unknown.

V was cut by 4 bases and J by 0 bases, with 13 bases left in between. The CDR3 runs to 17 residues. Germline V gene lookup returns CDR1 SGHDN and CDR2 FVKESK. PCR primers comprised 60 Vbeta and 13 Jbeta primers. Profiled with immunoSEQ multiplex PCR; TCRdb holds only in-frame clones, not every one. Of 55,000 to 80,000 clones in the sample, 60% to 85% were seen once. Study observations and caveats: Later on, a genetic analysis was performed. It linked a missense variant in DCLRE1C with V- and J-gene trimming of TCR beta.

The receptor's source is a man between 65 and 85 years old in good health and CMV-seronegative. Sequencing was done on a sample of PBMCs. V is TRBV14 and J is TRBJ2-6; D call uncertain. The chain's CDR3 is CASSLPGSSSGANVLTF. The CDR3 DNA sequence: TGTGCCAGCAGCCTTCCTGGGTCTAGCTCTGGGGCCAACGTCCTGACTTTC.